The rows below give T cell receptor beta chains drawn from one sample of a study of shared clonotypes between healthy human individuals. Libraries were prepared by immunoSEQ multiplex PCR; TCRdb keeps only in-frame clonotypes and omits some of them. Here the sample spans under 1,100,000 clones, about 70% being singletons. Sequenced input: memory CD4+ T cells sorted from blood. Receptors were obtained from a young man in good health. Both conserved end residues are trimmed from each CDR3. The D gene is left open where the match is weak.

V gene,J gene,D gene,CDR3 protein
TRBV2,TRBJ2-5,.,ASSAVVGTQY
TRBV2,TRBJ1-5,.,ASSEGRGYSNQPQH
TRBV5-5,TRBJ1-4,.,ASSSDRNTHEKLF
TRBV30,TRBJ2-4,.,AWSLGPRDIQY
TRBV28,TRBJ2-1,.,ASALRIAKDEQF
TRBV5-4,TRBJ1-1,TRBD1,ASSSDRANTEAF
TRBV18,TRBJ2-7,.,ASSTTRGTYEQY
TRBV10-3,TRBJ2-7,.,AIGSGRMGNNEQY
TRBV27,TRBJ2-7,TRBD2,ASSFGSGISSYEQY
TRBV19,TRBJ2-5,TRBD2,ASSSRGGEETQY
TRBV30,TRBJ1-3,.,AWSRTSGNTIY
TRBV5-1,TRBJ2-7,TRBD2,ASSTGTSGRNEQY
TRBV29-1,TRBJ1-6,.,SVEVPGLVSLH
TRBV7-9,TRBJ2-7,.,ASSRGGPTSYEQY
TRBV7-9,TRBJ2-2,.,ASSLGATGELF
TRBV5-4,TRBJ1-1,.,ASSRGAGGQGNTEAF
TRBV10-3,TRBJ2-2,.,AITQQANTGELF
TRBV27,TRBJ1-5,.,ASGIGRDSEPQH
TRBV20-1,TRBJ2-1,.,SATHYNEQF
TRBV28,TRBJ1-1,TRBD1,ASAPGTGLDDTEAF
TRBV7-2,TRBJ1-5,.,ASSLMPGQPQH
TRBV6-1,TRBJ1-2,.,ASRMDSSNYGYT
TRBV5-1,TRBJ2-3,.,ASSLTVTDTQY
TRBV18,TRBJ2-3,TRBD1,ASSPGQGRTDTQY
TRBV6-4,TRBJ2-7,TRBD2,ASSDLPGLAAYEQY
TRBV12-5,TRBJ2-7,TRBD2,ASGRSGSSDEQY
TRBV5-6,TRBJ2-1,TRBD1,ASSYGQGENNEQF
TRBV5-1,TRBJ2-7,.,ASSLSRGSYEQY
TRBV12-5,TRBJ1-1,.,ASGRDTNTEAF
TRBV6-1,TRBJ2-7,TRBD2,ASILTSGPSYEQY
TRBV7-9,TRBJ1-2,TRBD1,ASSQGAGDGYT
TRBV2,TRBJ2-2,TRBD2,ASSTGGRNTGELF
TRBV9,TRBJ1-1,.,ASSVVTGNTEAF
TRBV5-4,TRBJ1-2,.,ASHTSLSYGYT
TRBV18,TRBJ2-1,TRBD2,ASSRYLAGPYNEQF